This T cell receptor beta chain was sequenced during a study of early T cells in non-severe SARS-CoV-2 infection. Unique molecular identifier tags were affixed to discrete cDNA molecules. TCRdb called the 5' RACE reads again in MiXCR, with one record for every CDR3 protein. The sample includes 54,000 or so distinct CDR3 sequences, roughly 5.5% seen only once; the top ten take roughly 7.1%. Germline CDR1 and CDR2: SGHNT and YYREEE (reference sequence). Trimming took 3 bases from V and 2 from J, leaving 18 bases between them. The CDR3 has 16 amino acids. The chain joins TRBV5-4 to TRBJ2-7; D unresolved. The sequence was obtained from an adult who was a healthcare worker with PCR-confirmed SARS-CoV-2 infection or an uninfected control (not recorded which). Source material: whole blood. The CDR3 reads CASSSLILPGAYEQYF. The CDR3 DNA follows: TGTGCCAGCAGCTCGCTCATACTCCCTGGGGCCTACGAGCAGTACTTC.